The subject of this entry is one T cell receptor beta chain. What it binds is not known. These data originate in a study of shared clonotypes between healthy human individuals. Study conclusions and caveats: Richness estimates generally favored naive over memory subsets.

Assay execution took place at the deep level. The method was immunoSEQ multiplex PCR; TCRdb's version includes in-frame clones alone and lacks a portion of them. Among roughly 1,500,000 clones, approximately 98.5% were seen once, and the ten largest hold approximately 0.4%. Losses at the gene ends were 3 bases for V and 0 bases for J; bases not matched to a gene: 6. The CDR3 covers 17 residues. CDR1 is LNHNV and CDR2 is YYDKDF in the germline V gene (reference sequence). The source of this sequence is a man aged 25-45 years in good health. This sequence joins TRBV15 and TRBJ2-4; 9 bases match TRBD2. Sequenced material: naive CD4+ T cells sorted from blood. Documented subset: CD45RA+ positively selected. The CDR3 nucleotides read TGTGCCACCAGCAGTTACTTGACTAGCGGAGCCAAAAACATTCAGTACTTC. It yields the protein CATSSYLTSGAKNIQYF.